This T cell receptor (beta chain) emerged from a study of vaccination effects on CD4 cells after COVID-19. Study context: Vaccination of participants consisted of two doses of either the BNT162b2 or mRNA-1273 vaccine.

The CDR3 runs 13 residues. The germline V gene encodes CDR1 SGHNT and CDR2 YENEEA. V was pared by 5 bases and J by 9 bases, with 14 bases between. Profiling relied on immunoSEQ multiplex PCR, and the TCRdb table lists in-frame clones only, not all of them. The repertoire consists of tens of thousands of clones, with approximately 70% occurring once and the leading ten covering under 4.5%. Before sequencing, viral peptide pools were used by the ViraFEST assay to expand antigen-specific CD4+ T cells. Following an approximately ten-day culture, CD4+ T cells were purified. No vaccinee had earlier SARS-CoV-2 infection, and nucleocapsid antibodies were negative. Approximately 2 million PBMC per well received 10 IU/ml IL-2 and 8 to 10 ug/ml peptides in culture. About this clone itself: Its antigen is not identified.

This sequence originates from a human donor who received a COVID-19 vaccine. This specimen consisted of CD4+ T cells from PBMCs cultured with HCoV-OC43 spike peptides, obtained before COVID-19 vaccination. As to subset: HCoV-OC43 spike overlapping peptide pool stimulation. This chain links TRBV11-3 with TRBJ2-1; D tentatively fits TRBD1 or TRBD2 (5 bases each). In DNA, the CDR3 is TGTGCCAGCAGCCCGAGGGGCGTGTTTGAGCAGTTCTTC. Protein product: CASSPRGVFEQFF.